This TCR beta chain was retrieved from a study of cytomegalovirus exposure and HLA in healthy donors (dated by TCRdb to between 2016 and 2019). Background for the entire study: In an earlier analysis of around 540 of the donors, 276 Gb of sequence data and 117 million unique TCR beta sequences from about 190 million T cells were reported. An early release covering roughly 640 HLA-typed donors comprised about 310 gigabases of sequencing data and some 79 million unique TCR sequences. Among the approximately 400 genotyped donors, roughly 80% belonged to the genetic ancestry cluster associated with self-reported Caucasian donors. The study was designed to test whether signatures of past pathogen exposure could be identified by cataloging public T cell receptors. The T cell repertoires of under 700 subjects were profiled by immunosequencing and related to cytomegalovirus serostatus. Besides the first cohort of approximately 710 subjects, a separate validation cohort made up of over 95 different subjects was used. To predict cytomegalovirus infection status, the study combined high-throughput TCR immunosequencing, statistical association of individual TCRs with disease status, and machine learning. A later analysis re-analyzed previously published TCR beta repertoires from roughly 600 donors and added high-resolution HLA genotyping to study TCR occurrence patterns. In the later analysis, no new phenotypic data were used to find candidate immune exposures; instead, reliance was placed on TCR beta sequences and their occurrence across donors. An earlier analysis of 587 of the donors used high-throughput TCR beta sequencing to judge whether each TCR beta V gene segment behaved as functional or pseudogenic. Alongside the repertoire data, information on donor age, sex, ethnicity and CMV serostatus was compiled. A later genetic analysis used genome-wide SNP genotypes for about 60% of the roughly 700 donors, treating that subset as a discovery cohort. All discovery cohort repertoires had been generated on a single sequencing platform. Both class I and class II loci were covered by HLA typing, at four-digit resolution. The number of donors typed differed by locus, with roughly 620-630 for A, B, C, DRB1 and DQB1, more than 500 for DQA1, over 600 for DPA1, and 472 for DPB1. Four or five DR-DQ haplotypes were treated as single units for association and clustering because of strong linkage in the cohort. Among around 400 genotyped donors of the cohort, an average of around 250,000 unique TCR beta nucleotide sequences was sequenced per donor, of which 15% to 20% were non-productive.

Of note for this clone: What this receptor recognizes is not known. Nothing much larger sits one base from this clone, and base qualities are not available.

CDR1 SGHNT and CDR2 YYREEE were looked up in the germline V gene (reference sequence). V lost 4 bases and J lost 6 bases, and the count of bases not matched to a germline gene is 7. From the cysteine through the phenylalanine, the CDR3 covers 14 amino acids. Only the CDR3 region is kept as DNA, spanning 42 bases read in frame from base 1. The cohort consisted of hundreds of healthy bone marrow donors. Cohort members were all nominally healthy when sampled, although unrecorded immune exposures were likely present. The donor tested CMV seropositive and was one of the 289 seropositive cohort members. Each donor provided a peripheral blood sample, and peripheral blood mononuclear cells were used for TCR beta sequencing. Genomic DNA was extracted from the blood cell samples with the Qiagen DNeasy Blood Extraction Kit. General findings and caveats noted by the study authors: A total of some 180 TCR beta chains were listed by the study as associated with cytomegalovirus. A group of highly shared sequence variants was considered likely to be a technical artifact of the sequencing pipeline. A further reported finding was that TCR beta sequences accurately predicted the HLA-A and HLA-B alleles for most subjects in the first cohort. Because HLA typing was missing for some donors at each locus, association tests included only the typed subset. Most TCR sequences were observed very rarely across donors, whereas some public TCRs were present in many individuals. Compared with equally common non-associated chains, HLA-associated TCR beta chains in a later analysis were more clonally expanded and had lower generation probabilities. According to a later genetic analysis, donors in an Asian-associated ancestry cluster had fewer N-insertions in productive TCRs than the approximately 700-donor mean. The classifier was reported to diagnose cytomegalovirus status with high specificity and sensitivity in both the original and validation cohorts. In vitro tests confirmed that a few of the cytomegalovirus-associated TCR beta chains recognize cytomegalovirus antigens. The authors suggested that the approach could potentially be extended to other disease states and immunological phenotypes. A later analysis associated about 17,000 TCR beta sequences with specific HLA alleles at a false discovery rate of 0.05. Only TCR beta chains were sequenced in this cohort, and the absence of alpha or paired-chain data limited detectable features. Assigning TCR associations to individual alleles was difficult when HLA alleles, especially DR and DQ, strongly co-occurred. In a later genetic analysis, a missense DCLRE1C variant was associated with V-gene and J-gene trimming of TCR beta chains, and the association was replicated in an independent cohort. Linkage disequilibrium might explain the correlated functional status among segregating V segments, but an unknown experimental factor could not be excluded. In an earlier analysis of under 600 of the donors, most TCR beta V segments were observed in productive rearrangements about 87% or about 30% of the time, broadly matching IMGT annotations. Several of the top co-occurrence clusters appeared to be linked to parvovirus B19, influenza, CMV and Epstein-Barr virus, according to a later analysis. According to a later analysis, most CMV-associated TCR beta chains appeared to be HLA-restricted, and the HLA associations seemed to be driven largely by CMV exposure. The only immune exposure information available for the cohort was CMV serostatus. The 87-base-pair reads could not distinguish some IMGT-functional V segments, including TRBV6-2 and TRBV6-3, so those segments were excluded. In a later analysis, TCR association rates were found to vary across HLA loci, with the most associated TCRs seen for DRB1 alleles and the fewest for HLA-C alleles. Because counts were too low, more than 15 rarely observed V segments, including chromosome 9 orphons, were excluded from the earlier analysis of 500 to 700 of the donors. Presence/absence analyses assumed roughly uniform sequencing depth across donors, an assumption that may not hold.

Libraries came from the immunoSEQ multiplex PCR assay. A mixture of 60 forward primers for TCR Vbeta segments and 13 reverse primers for TCR Jbeta segments was used in the multiplex PCR. The CDR3 region of rearranged TCR beta genes was amplified from genomic DNA with a multiplex PCR assay. Amplified TCR beta libraries were sequenced as 87-base-pair reads on the Illumina HiSeq System. The paper's data handling went like this. A later analysis counted tens of millions of unique TCR beta chains across the 690 or so repertoires, and 10 million to 12 million of these chains were shared by at least two donors. Raw reads were error-corrected and collapsed into unique sequences by a nearest-neighbor algorithm in which closely related sequences were merged to remove PCR and sequencing errors. To assign V, D and J gene segments, CDR3 sequences were aligned to IMGT reference sequences. Each retained sequence needed at least a six-nucleotide match to both a V gene segment and a J gene segment. A rearrangement counted as productive if the CDR3 had no stop codons and remained in frame with V and J, and every other rearrangement counted as non-productive. Following IMGT convention, CDR3 was defined as the stretch from the second conserved V-encoded cysteine to the conserved J-encoded phenylalanine. The earlier analysis of more than 450 of the donors excluded sequences that lacked an unambiguous match to a single V gene segment. An earlier analysis of a few hundred of the donors classified V segments as functional when productive rearrangements were above 56.7% and as segregating when the standard deviation between donors was above 5%. A statistical classification framework was built for diagnosing cytomegalovirus status from the catalog of TCR beta chain sequences. In a later analysis, TCR nucleotide sequences were compared against IMGT/GENE-DB human TR gene sequences so that V and J genes could be assigned. The TCRdist pipeline was used in a later analysis to assign CDR3 sequences and most-parsimonious VDJ recombination scenarios. A later analysis defined each TCR beta chain by its CDR3 amino acid sequence plus V-gene family, and excluded reads lacking a unique V-gene family. As a way to deal with suspected cross-contamination and a sequencing artifact, a later analysis dropped hundreds of nucleotide sequences that were highly shared and had low generation probability. In a later analysis, a clonal expansion index for each public chain was calculated from normalized within-repertoire ranks of inferred template counts. Generation probabilities in a later analysis came from a VDJ recombination model fitted to out-of-frame rearrangements, and those results were checked against IGoR. A later analysis scored TCR-TCR, TCR-HLA and TCR-CMV co-occurrence with hypergeometric tests, applying a repertoire-size bias correction to TCR pairs. To estimate false discovery rates, a later analysis permuted the HLA or CMV assignments 20 times. A later analysis grouped co-occurring TCRs with DBSCAN, adding TCRdist sequence similarity when clustering within HLA-allele-positive subsets. For co-occurrence clustering, repertoires with fewer than 30,000 or more than 120,000 public chains were excluded, along with four to six repertoires with anomalous nucleotide sharing. The source is immuneACCESS, and TCRdb retained only in-frame sequences with V and J called. Part of the clones is not carried over; for the studies checked, unresolved V genes explain less than half of this, and the remainder is unexplained. That table gives V, J and clone size, and the DNA gave D and trimming. This sample gives about 94,000 clones in total; about 75% of them show up just once. Of the sample, roughly 7.1% falls within the top ten clones.

This clonotype was obtained from a man aged 40-49 years in good health and CMV-seropositive. In this chain, TRBV5-4 is recombined with TRBJ2-7; 10 bases in the middle match TRBD2. Sequenced: PBMCs. The nucleotide sequence is TGTGCCAGCAGCCCACAAGCGGGGGGGCGCGAGCAGTACTTC. It specifies CASSPQAGGREQYF.